This T cell receptor beta chain came from a study of OX40 agonist ivuxolimab in advanced cancers. Study details: With a range of roughly 23 to 85, age averaged about 58 years, and around 83% were male. Patients achieving partial responses numbered three: one hepatocellular carcinoma case and two cutaneous melanoma cases. Findings of the study overall: Average numbers of expanded clones were greater in CD8+ T cells than in CD4+.

As to this clone: Its target is not known.

Repertoires were generated with immunoSEQ multiplex PCR, while TCRdb's copy carries only in-frame clones and drops some. The sample lists 50,000 to 70,000 clones, 65% to 85% seen once, with almost 0.65% in the top ten. This receptor was taken from an adult with an advanced solid tumor such as melanoma, head and neck, liver or kidney cancer. This specimen was CD4+ or CD8+ T cells sorted from blood, taken in a trial of the OX40 agonist ivuxolimab.

The CDR3 here is CASSLVAGAGDTEAFF. CDR3 bases: TGCGCCAGCAGCTTGGTCGCAGGGGCGGGAGACACTGAAGCTTTCTTT. The V gene is TRBV5-1, the J gene TRBJ1-1, with a weak D call TRBD1 (6 bases). The CDR3 consists of 16 residues. Germline V lookup: CDR1 SGHRS, CDR2 YFSETQ. V shed 0 bases and J shed 3 bases, with 15 bases lying between them.